The 2 T cell receptor beta chains presented below share a single source sample, sequenced in a study of response to subunit inactivated influenza vaccine. TCRdb reanalysed the RT-PCR reads using MiXCR and keeps one entry per CDR3 protein. Among under 200,000 distinct CDR3 sequences listed, over 8.5% were seen once. The material sequenced was CD8+ T cells sorted from PBMCs, taken 23 to 25 months after vaccination. The source is a man in his fifties or sixties who received an inactivated influenza vaccine.

This clonotype was seen ten or more times. The chain links TRBV24-1 to TRBJ1-5; D is ambiguous. This CDR3 is 14 amino acids long. Per germline, CDR1 KGHDR and CDR2 SFDVKD. V shed 2 bases and J shed 7 bases, with 11 bases lying between them. The CDR3 nucleotides are TGTGCCACCAGTGATTCCTGGGCCGAACAGCCCCAGCATTTT. Protein: CATSDSWAEQPQHF.

As concerns this clonotype: This may arise from a read error, as a much more abundant clone is one base away. V is TRBV4-1 and J is TRBJ2-7, with D perhaps matching TRBD1 (6 bases). The V end lost 2 bases, the J end lost 0 bases, and 14 bases lay between the germline ends. Looked up from germline, CDR1 is MGHRA and CDR2 is YSYEKL. The CDR3 extends over 16 amino acids. This CDR3 is CASSQKGGQYSYEQYF. CDR3 nucleotide sequence: TGCGCCAGCAGCCAAAAAGGGGGTCAATACTCCTACGAGCAGTACTTC.